The rows below give T cell receptor beta chains drawn from one sample of a study of CD8 T cells in ankylosing spondylitis. TCRdb recomputed calls from the 5' RACE reads with MiXCR, one row per CDR3 protein. The sample carries a few hundred thousand distinct CDR3 sequences, over 9.5% recorded once. Sample: blood, either unsorted or a sorted T cell fraction (not recorded which). The origin of the receptors is a male donor with ankylosing spondylitis or in good health (not recorded which). Each CDR3 is given with its conserved first and last residue. D genes are given only for firm matches. Clone size is not always given. Where it is, it says once, few, many or a class for expanded clones.

CDR3 protein: CASSLRSDFYNEQFF
CDR3 DNA: TGTGCCAGCAGTCTAAGGAGCGATTTCTACAATGAGCAGTTCTTC
J gene: TRBJ2-1
V gene: TRBV7-2
clone size: many
D gene: -

CDR3 protein: CASSPLTSVGDNEQFF
CDR3 DNA: TGTGCCAGCAGCCCATTAACTAGCGTTGGCGACAATGAGCAGTTCTTC
J gene: TRBJ2-1
V gene: TRBV7-9
clone size: -
D gene: TRBD2

CDR3 protein: CSARGHTNTETTNEKLFF
CDR3 DNA: TGCAGTGCTAGGGGGCACACCAACACCGAGACAACTAATGAAAAACTGTTTTTT
J gene: TRBJ1-4
V gene: TRBV20-1
clone size: many
D gene: -

CDR3 protein: CSASPLRGAEQYF
CDR3 DNA: TGCAGTGCTAGTCCCCTTCGGGGGGCCGAGCAGTACTTC
J gene: TRBJ2-7
V gene: TRBV20-1
clone size: few
D gene: -

CDR3 protein: CASSGINTGELFF
CDR3 DNA: TGTGCCAGCAGTGGTATAAACACCGGGGAGCTGTTTTTT
J gene: TRBJ2-2
V gene: TRBV6-4
clone size: -
D gene: -

CDR3 protein: CASSLPGGSTDTQYF
CDR3 DNA: TGTGCCAGCAGCTTACCGGGGGGCAGCACAGATACGCAGTATTTT
J gene: TRBJ2-3
V gene: TRBV7-3
clone size: many
D gene: -

CDR3 protein: CASSLVAGGDGELFF
CDR3 DNA: TGTGCCAGCAGTTTAGTTGCGGGGGGTGACGGGGAGCTGTTTTTT
J gene: TRBJ2-2
V gene: TRBV12-3/TRBV12-4
clone size: -
D gene: TRBD2

CDR3 protein: CASSRNSNTEAFF
CDR3 DNA: TGTGCCAGCAGTAGAAATAGTAACACTGAAGCTTTCTTT
J gene: TRBJ1-1
V gene: TRBV12-3/TRBV12-4
clone size: -
D gene: -

CDR3 protein: CASRDPPGQGGETQYF
CDR3 DNA: TGTGCCAGCAGGGACCCTCCGGGACAGGGTGGAGAGACCCAGTACTTC
J gene: TRBJ2-5
V gene: TRBV28
clone size: -
D gene: TRBD1

CDR3 protein: CASSFGDLPYEQYF
CDR3 DNA: TGTGCCAGCAGCTTCGGGGACTTGCCCTACGAGCAGTACTTC
J gene: TRBJ2-7
V gene: TRBV5-6
clone size: many
D gene: -

CDR3 protein: CASSSGRASGEETQYF
CDR3 DNA: TGCGCCAGCAGCTCTGGAAGGGCTAGCGGGGAAGAGACCCAGTACTTC
J gene: TRBJ2-5
V gene: TRBV5-1
clone size: many
D gene: TRBD2

CDR3 protein: CASSLVPATGSAGDTQYF
CDR3 DNA: TGTGCCAGCAGCTTAGTCCCCGCGACAGGATCCGCGGGAGATACGCAGTATTTT
J gene: TRBJ2-3
V gene: TRBV11-2
clone size: few
D gene: -

CDR3 protein: CASSLSGGAYNEQFF
CDR3 DNA: TGTGCCAGCAGCTTAAGCGGGGGGGCCTACAATGAGCAGTTCTTC
J gene: TRBJ2-1
V gene: TRBV7-9
clone size: many
D gene: TRBD2

CDR3 protein: CATSRDKGVEQYF
CDR3 DNA: TGTGCCACCAGCAGAGATAAAGGGGTCGAGCAGTACTTC
J gene: TRBJ2-7
V gene: TRBV15
clone size: many
D gene: -

CDR3 protein: CASSLGFIGPQPQHF
CDR3 DNA: TGTGCCAGCAGCTTGGGGTTCATAGGGCCTCAGCCCCAGCATTTT
J gene: TRBJ1-5
V gene: TRBV5-5
clone size: many
D gene: -

CDR3 protein: CASSPGQGVREQYF
CDR3 DNA: TGTGCCAGCAGCCCGGGACAGGGGGTGAGGGAGCAGTACTTC
J gene: TRBJ2-7
V gene: TRBV5-6
clone size: many
D gene: TRBD1

CDR3 protein: CASSLTPFSPLHNYGYTF
CDR3 DNA: TGTGCCAGCAGTTTGACCCCTTTTTCCCCTCTCCATAACTATGGCTACACCTTC
J gene: TRBJ1-2
V gene: TRBV28
clone size: few
D gene: -

CDR3 protein: CATSRRIEGGELFF
CDR3 DNA: TGTGCCACCAGCAGGAGGATAGAGGGCGGGGAGCTGTTTTTT
J gene: TRBJ2-2
V gene: TRBV15
clone size: many
D gene: -

CDR3 protein: CASSPTGFTEAFF
CDR3 DNA: TGTGCCAGCAGTCCTACAGGGTTCACTGAAGCTTTCTTT
J gene: TRBJ1-1
V gene: TRBV7-8
clone size: many
D gene: -

CDR3 protein: CASSLGSTIVDEQYF
CDR3 DNA: TGTGCCAGCAGCTTAGGATCTACTATTGTCGACGAGCAGTACTTC
J gene: TRBJ2-7
V gene: TRBV7-8
clone size: many
D gene: -